This paragraph covers one TCR beta chain sequence. This specimen comes from a study of blood T cell repertoires in COVID-19. TCRdb's copy holds only in-frame clones and misses some; the assay was immunoSEQ multiplex PCR. The sample shows approximately 210,000 clones, about 90% of them seen only once. V was shortened by 8 bases and J by 3 bases, with 10 bases between the two germline ends. Germline CDR1 SGHTA, CDR2 FQGTGA. This CDR3 has 12 amino acids. The source material was PBMCs or T cells enriched from blood (not recorded which). The rearrangement joins TRBV7-3 to TRBJ2-5; no definite D call. This sequence was found in a woman in her 30s who had recovered from COVID-19. CDR3 region: CASQVWEETQYF. The CDR3 DNA reads as TGTGCCAGCCAGGTGTGGGAAGAGACCCAGTACTTC.